A selection of T cell receptor beta chains follows, all from one sample in a study of blood T cell repertoires in COVID-19. The data were produced by immunoSEQ multiplex PCR, yet TCRdb's version contains in-frame clones alone and is incomplete. The sample lists 200,000 to 250,000 clones; roughly 90% were seen once. Sequencing was performed on PBMCs or T cells enriched from blood (not recorded which). Receptors were obtained from a woman in her forties or fifties in a cohort exposed to, infected with or recovered from COVID-19 (not recorded which). CDR3s include the opening cysteine and the closing phenylalanine or tryptophan. The D gene is left open where the match is weak. Clone sizes are given selectively: once, few, many, or a class where the clone is expanded.

TRBD2	TRBV10-2	TRBJ2-1	NA	CASSENSASGGVWFF	TGCGCCAGCAGTGAGAATTCAGCTAGCGGGGGGGTTTGGTTCTTC
NA	TRBV4-3	TRBJ2-7	once	CASSQEALWQGSSYEQYF	TGCGCCAGCAGCCAAGAGGCCTTGTGGCAGGGAAGCTCCTACGAGCAGTACTTC
TRBD1	TRBV19	TRBJ1-5	NA	CASRPGTGVWSNQPQHF	TGTGCCAGTAGACCCGGGACAGGGGTGTGGAGCAATCAGCCCCAGCATTTT
TRBD1	TRBV9	TRBJ1-2	NA	CASSGPDRSRDGYTF	TGTGCCAGCAGCGGACCGGACAGGTCGAGGGATGGCTACACCTTC
TRBD1	TRBV11-1	TRBJ1-1	NA	CASSLTGGQNTEAFF	TGTGCCAGCAGCTTAACAGGGGGTCAGAACACTGAAGCTTTCTTT
NA	TRBV5-6	TRBJ1-2	NA	CASYRQEDGYTF	TGTGCCAGCTACAGACAGGAAGATGGCTACACCTTC
NA	TRBV25-1	TRBJ1-1	NA	CASSQRNTEAFF	TGTGCCAGCAGCCAGCGGAACACTGAAGCTTTCTTT
TRBD1	TRBV19	TRBJ1-2	NA	CASSQQGNYGYTF	TGTGCCAGTAGCCAACAGGGGAACTATGGCTACACCTTC
NA	TRBV4-2	TRBJ1-5	NA	CASSRSGLGDQPQHF	TGTGCCAGCAGCCGCTCAGGGTTAGGGGATCAGCCCCAGCATTTT
TRBD1	TRBV7-3	TRBJ2-1	NA	CASSPPGTGVENEQFF	TGTGCCAGCAGCCCCCCCGGGACAGGGGTTGAGAATGAGCAGTTCTTC
NA	TRBV4-1	TRBJ1-5	few	CASSQVQPRVDSNQPQHF	TGCGCCAGCAGCCAAGTCCAACCCCGGGTGGATAGCAATCAGCCCCAGCATTTT
TRBD1	TRBV18	TRBJ1-1	NA	CASSGGTGDLSTEAFF	TGTGCCAGCTCAGGCGGGACAGGTGATTTGAGCACTGAAGCTTTCTTT
TRBD2	TRBV5-5	TRBJ2-2	NA	CASSLGWRGGTGELFF	TGTGCCAGCAGCTTGGGTTGGCGGGGGGGCACCGGGGAGCTGTTTTTT
TRBD1	TRBV10-3	TRBJ1-4	NA	CATSRGGRGEKLFF	TGTGCCACTTCCCGAGGGGGCAGGGGTGAAAAACTGTTTTTT
TRBD1	TRBV7-8	TRBJ1-1	NA	CASSLQTGGYTEAFF	TGTGCCAGCAGCCTCCAGACAGGGGGGTACACTGAAGCTTTCTTT
NA	TRBV27	TRBJ2-1	NA	CASSPAYREQFF	TGTGCCAGCAGCCCAGCGTATAGGGAGCAGTTCTTC
NA	TRBV6-5	TRBJ2-7	NA	CASSTRFHEQYF	TGTGCCAGCAGTACTCGTTTCCACGAGCAGTACTTC
TRBD1	TRBV9	TRBJ2-2	NA	CASSGQGTNTGELFF	TGTGCCAGCAGCGGACAGGGTACGAACACCGGGGAGCTGTTTTTT
NA	TRBV2	TRBJ2-2	once	CASSDTRISGELFF	TGTGCCAGCAGTGATACTCGCATCTCCGGGGAGCTGTTTTTT
NA	TRBV14	TRBJ2-7	few	CASSQDLGPSYEQYF	TGTGCCAGCAGCCAAGATCTTGGCCCCAGCTACGAGCAGTACTTC
TRBD2	TRBV3-1/TRBV3-2	TRBJ2-1	few	CASSRARLAGGNEQFF	TGTGCCAGCAGCCGGGCGCGACTAGCGGGGGGCAATGAGCAGTTCTTC
NA	TRBV24-1	TRBJ2-2	NA	CATRAPSGELFF	TGTGCCACCAGGGCCCCAAGCGGGGAGCTGTTTTTT
TRBD1	TRBV25-1	TRBJ1-2	NA	CASSGYGQGGSYGYTF	TGTGCCAGCAGTGGATATGGACAGGGGGGGAGCTATGGCTACACCTTC
TRBD2	TRBV11-2	TRBJ2-7	NA	CASSPQRLATYEQYF	TGTGCCAGCAGCCCACAAAGACTAGCCACCTACGAGCAGTACTTC
NA	TRBV12-3/TRBV12-4	TRBJ1-5	NA	CASMAAVNQPQHF	TGTGCCAGCATGGCAGCGGTCAATCAGCCCCAGCATTTT
NA	TRBV6-5	TRBJ2-5	NA	CASTTPGNEQETQYF	TGTGCCAGCACCACCCCCGGGAACGAGCAAGAGACCCAGTACTTC
TRBD2	TRBV6-5	TRBJ2-1	few	CASSYFAGGEQFF	TGTGCCAGCAGTTACTTCGCGGGGGGCGAGCAGTTCTTC
NA	TRBV9	TRBJ2-3	NA	CASSQTGVSADTQYF	TGTGCCAGCAGCCAGACGGGGGTGAGCGCAGATACGCAGTATTTT
NA	TRBV6-5	TRBJ1-1	NA	CASIRAESMNTEAFF	TGTGCCAGCATCAGGGCAGAAAGTATGAACACTGAAGCTTTCTTT
NA	TRBV11-2	TRBJ2-1	NA	CASSGRRGEQFF	TGTGCCAGCAGCGGCCGTAGGGGTGAGCAGTTCTTC
NA	TRBV4-3	TRBJ1-3	NA	CASSQDLGAGNTIYF	TGCGCCAGCAGCCAAGATCTGGGCGCTGGAAACACCATATATTTT
NA	TRBV20-1	TRBJ1-2	NA	CSAGTNYGYTF	TGCAGTGCCGGGACTAACTATGGCTACACCTTC
TRBD1	TRBV5-4	TRBJ1-1	once	CASSDRAQGTEAFF	TGTGCCAGCAGCGACAGGGCACAGGGCACTGAAGCTTTCTTT
TRBD1	TRBV2	TRBJ2-7	NA	CASRMGTGAYEQYF	TGTGCCAGCAGGATGGGGACAGGGGCCTACGAGCAGTACTTC
TRBD1	TRBV30	TRBJ1-4	NA	CAWSAKGAGEKLFF	TGTGCCTGGAGTGCCAAGGGGGCCGGAGAAAAACTGTTTTTT
TRBD1	TRBV28	TRBJ2-2	NA	CASSLGRTGSTGELFF	TGTGCCAGCAGCTTGGGCAGGACAGGGAGTACCGGGGAGCTGTTTTTT
TRBD1	TRBV7-2	TRBJ1-2	NA	CASSPSTGETNYGYTF	TGTGCCAGCAGCCCCAGTACAGGGGAGACTAACTATGGCTACACCTTC
NA	TRBV4-3	TRBJ1-4	NA	CASSQVKNEKLFF	TGCGCCAGCAGCCAAGTTAAAAATGAAAAACTGTTTTTT
NA	TRBV19	TRBJ2-3	NA	CASSIGSNRGTQYF	TGTGCCAGTAGTATAGGTAGTAACCGGGGTACGCAGTATTTT
NA	TRBV9	TRBJ1-1	NA	CASSTGGSSTEAFF	TGTGCCAGCAGCACGGGAGGGTCGAGCACTGAAGCTTTCTTT